This T cell receptor beta chain was retrieved from a study of metastatic and nonmetastatic thyroid tumors. Overall study: Repertoire comparison spanned blood and tumor or nodule tissue of malignant and benign thyroid patients.

Each patient went into thyroid surgery without having received any treatment. There are 19 residues in the CDR3. Per germline, CDR1 LGHDT and CDR2 YNNKEL (reference sequence). V gave up 4 bases and J gave up 6 bases; unmatched junction bases: 17. Study-level findings and limits: Across blood and tumor, TCR beta diversity in malignant thyroid tumors was reportedly significantly higher than in benign nodules.

This clone was detected once. Its antigen remains unidentified. As originally analysed: Across clinicopathological groups, CDR3 differences served as the basis for building a distant-metastasis classifier for papillary thyroid cancer. TCRdb re-processed the PCR reads through MiXCR. TCRdb's processing, not the study's, gives the V and J calls here. The sample has 4,500 or so clones, roughly 30% seen once. The V gene is TRBV3-1, the J gene TRBJ2-2, with 10 bases matching TRBD2. The TCR was taken from a male donor with papillary thyroid cancer or a benign thyroid nodule (not recorded which). Some clones in this sample may be carry-over from other donors' samples. Sequencing was carried out using adjacent normal tissue. The CDR3 DNA follows: TGTGCCAGCAGCCCTCCCGGGACTAGCGTGATCCCGGGGGCCGGGGAGCTGTTTTTT. Protein product: CASSPPGTSVIPGAGELFF.